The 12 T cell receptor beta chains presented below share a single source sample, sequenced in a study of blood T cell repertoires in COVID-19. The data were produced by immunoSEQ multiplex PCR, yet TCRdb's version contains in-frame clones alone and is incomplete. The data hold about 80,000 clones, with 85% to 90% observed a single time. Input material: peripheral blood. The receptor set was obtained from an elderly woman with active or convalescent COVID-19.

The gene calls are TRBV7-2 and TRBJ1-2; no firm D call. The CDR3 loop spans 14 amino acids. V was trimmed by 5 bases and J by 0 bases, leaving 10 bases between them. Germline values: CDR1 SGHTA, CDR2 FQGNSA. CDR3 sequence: CASSLKGANYGYTF. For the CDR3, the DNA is TGTGCCAGCAGCCTAAAGGGAGCTAACTATGGCTACACCTTC.

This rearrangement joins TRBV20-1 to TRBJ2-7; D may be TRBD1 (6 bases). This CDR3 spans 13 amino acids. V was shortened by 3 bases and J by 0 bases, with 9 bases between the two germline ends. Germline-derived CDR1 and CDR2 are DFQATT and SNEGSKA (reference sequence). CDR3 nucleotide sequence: TGCAGTGCTAGTACAGGGCCCTCCTACGAGCAGTACTTC. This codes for CSASTGPSYEQYF.

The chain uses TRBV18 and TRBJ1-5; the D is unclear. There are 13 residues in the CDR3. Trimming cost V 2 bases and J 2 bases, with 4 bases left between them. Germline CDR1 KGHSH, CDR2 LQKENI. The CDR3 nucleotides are TGTGCCAGCTCACCAACTGGCAATCAGCCCCAGCATTTT. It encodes CASSPTGNQPQHF.

The DNA for the CDR3 is TGTGCCAGCAGTTTCCGCACCCTGCGAACAGCAAACACTGAAGCTTTCTTT. Its translation is CASSFRTLRTANTEAFF. The V call is TRBV28, the J call TRBJ1-1; unclear D gene. The CDR3 extends over 17 amino acids. Trimming took off 3 bases at V and 2 bases at J, with 19 bases between the two ends. Germline CDR1 MDHEN, CDR2 SYDVKM.

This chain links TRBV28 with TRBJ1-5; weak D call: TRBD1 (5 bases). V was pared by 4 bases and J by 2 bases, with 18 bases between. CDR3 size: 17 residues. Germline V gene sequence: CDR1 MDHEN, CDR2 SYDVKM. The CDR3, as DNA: TGTGCCAGCAGTTCCCGTTGGGGGGGGGACGGCAATCAGCCCCAGCATTTT. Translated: CASSSRWGGDGNQPQHF.

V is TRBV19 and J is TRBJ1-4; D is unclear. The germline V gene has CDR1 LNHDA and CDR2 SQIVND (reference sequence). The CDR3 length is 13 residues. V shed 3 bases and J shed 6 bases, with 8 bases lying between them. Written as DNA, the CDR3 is TGTGCCAGTAGTATTGGGCAGGATGAAAAACTGTTTTTT. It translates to CASSIGQDEKLFF. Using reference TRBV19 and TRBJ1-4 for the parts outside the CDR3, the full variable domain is DGGITQSPKYLFRKEGQNVTLSCEQNLNHDAMYWYRQDPGQGLRLIYYSQIVNDFQKGDIAEGYSVSREKKESFPLTVTSAQKNPTAFYLCASSIGQDEKLFFGSGTQLSVL.

The CDR3 sequence is CASAPGQGAEQFF. CDR3 coding DNA: TGTGCCAGCGCGCCGGGACAGGGGGCTGAGCAGTTCTTC. V gene TRBV11-3 combines with J gene TRBJ2-1; 12 positions match TRBD1. CDR3 length equals 13 residues. Germline V lookup: CDR1 SGHNT, CDR2 YENEEA. After removal of 8 bases from V and 9 bases from J, the junction contained 5 bases not matched to a gene. Variable domain in full (rest from reference TRBV11-3 and TRBJ2-1): EAGVVQSPRYKIIEKKQPVAFWCNPISGHNTLYWYLQNLGQGPELLIRYENEEAVDDSQLPKDRFSAERLKGVDSTLKIQPAELGDSAVYLCASAPGQGAEQFFGPGTRLTVL.

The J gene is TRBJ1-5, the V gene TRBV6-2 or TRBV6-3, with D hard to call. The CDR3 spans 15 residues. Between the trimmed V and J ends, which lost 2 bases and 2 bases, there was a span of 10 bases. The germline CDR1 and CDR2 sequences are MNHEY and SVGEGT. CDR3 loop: CASSYLGNGNQPQHF. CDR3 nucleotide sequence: TGTGCCAGCAGTTACCTCGGGAATGGCAATCAGCCCCAGCATTTT.

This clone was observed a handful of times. CDR3 DNA sequence: TGTGCCAGTAGTATTCCTGGACAGGGGATTAACTATGGCTACACCTTC. Translation gives CASSIPGQGINYGYTF. The V call is TRBV19, the J call TRBJ1-2; 9 positions agree with TRBD1. V lost 3 bases to trimming and J lost 1 base; unmatched junction nucleotides: 6. CDR3 length equals 16 residues. Germline V gives CDR1 LNHDA, CDR2 SQIVND (reference sequence).

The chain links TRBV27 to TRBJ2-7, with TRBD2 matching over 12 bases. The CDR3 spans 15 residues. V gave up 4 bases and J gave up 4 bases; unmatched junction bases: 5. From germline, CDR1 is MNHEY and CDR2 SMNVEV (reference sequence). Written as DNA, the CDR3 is TGTGCCAGCAGTTCTGGTGGACTAGCGGGGTACGAGCAGTACTTC. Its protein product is CASSSGGLAGYEQYF.

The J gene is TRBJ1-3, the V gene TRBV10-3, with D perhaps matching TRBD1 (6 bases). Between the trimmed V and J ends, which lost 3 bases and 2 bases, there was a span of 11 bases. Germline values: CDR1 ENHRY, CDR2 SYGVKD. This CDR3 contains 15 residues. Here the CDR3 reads CAISDSGQPGNTIYF. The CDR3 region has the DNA TGTGCCATCAGTGACTCCGGACAGCCTGGAAACACCATATATTTT.

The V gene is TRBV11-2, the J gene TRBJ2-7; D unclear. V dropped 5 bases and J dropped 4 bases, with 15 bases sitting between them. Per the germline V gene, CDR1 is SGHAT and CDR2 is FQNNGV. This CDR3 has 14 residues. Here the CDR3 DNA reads TGTGCCAGCAGCCCCACCGAGAACCCTTACGAGCAGTACTTC. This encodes CASSPTENPYEQYF.